This T cell receptor beta chain was captured in a study of molecular identifiers for immune sequencing clone quantification. The CDR3 is made up of 15 amino acids. CDR1 and CDR2 (germline): SGHDT, YYEEEE. Deletions cut 1 base from V and 3 bases from J, with 11 bases between. TCRdb reanalysed the PCR reads using MiXCR and keeps one entry per CDR3 protein. The sample lists hundreds of thousands of distinct CDR3 sequences; over 20% were seen once. This receptor was obtained from a human donor in good health. Some libraries in this study had Jurkat cell RNA spiked in. What was sequenced was naive CD8+ T cells from blood, with Jurkat cell RNA spiked in. Subset noted: FACS-sorted CD8+CD4-CCR7+CD45RA+ naive T cells. The chain uses TRBV5-6 and TRBJ2-1; unclear D gene. CDR3 coding DNA: TGTGCCAGCAGCTTGAGCCAGACCCTCTACAATGAGCAGTTCTTC. It encodes CASSLSQTLYNEQFF.